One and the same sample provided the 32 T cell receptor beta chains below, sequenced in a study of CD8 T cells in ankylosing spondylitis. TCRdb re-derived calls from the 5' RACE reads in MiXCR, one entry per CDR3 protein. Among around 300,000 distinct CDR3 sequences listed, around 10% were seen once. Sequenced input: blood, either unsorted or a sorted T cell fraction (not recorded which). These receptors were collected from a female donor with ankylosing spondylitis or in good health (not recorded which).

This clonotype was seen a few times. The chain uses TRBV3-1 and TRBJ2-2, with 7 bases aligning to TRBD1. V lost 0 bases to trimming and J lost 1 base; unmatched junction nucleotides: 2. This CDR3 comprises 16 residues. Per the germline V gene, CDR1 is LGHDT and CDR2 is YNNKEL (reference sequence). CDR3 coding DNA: TGTGCCAGCAGCCAAGAGGGACAGCAGAACACCGGGGAGCTGTTTTTT. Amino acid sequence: CASSQEGQQNTGELFF.

As DNA, the CDR3 is TGTGCCAGCAGCCAAGGATCGAACTATGGCTACACCTTC. Protein: CASSQGSNYGYTF. The chain employs TRBV3-1 and TRBJ1-2; D is undetermined. The CDR3 is 13 residues long. The germline V gene encodes CDR1 LGHDT and CDR2 YNNKEL (reference sequence). The V gene lost 1 base and the J gene lost 2 bases, with 5 bases spanning the gap.

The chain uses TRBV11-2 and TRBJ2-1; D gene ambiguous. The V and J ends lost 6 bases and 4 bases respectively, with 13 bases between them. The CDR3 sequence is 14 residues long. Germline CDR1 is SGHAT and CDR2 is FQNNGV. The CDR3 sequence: CASSPDWEYNEQFF. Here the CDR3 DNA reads TGTGCCAGCAGTCCAGACTGGGAATACAATGAGCAGTTCTTC.

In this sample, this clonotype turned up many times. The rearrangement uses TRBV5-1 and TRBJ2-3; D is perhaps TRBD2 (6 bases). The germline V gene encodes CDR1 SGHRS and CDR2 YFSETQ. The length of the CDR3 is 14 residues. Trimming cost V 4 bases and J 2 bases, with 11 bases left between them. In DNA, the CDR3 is TGCGCCAGCAGCGGCGGGGAGATCACAGATACGCAGTATTTT. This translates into CASSGGEITDTQYF.

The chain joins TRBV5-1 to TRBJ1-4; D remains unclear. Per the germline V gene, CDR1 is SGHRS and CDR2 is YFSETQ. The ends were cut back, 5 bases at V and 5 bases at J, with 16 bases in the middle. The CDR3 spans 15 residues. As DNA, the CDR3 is TGCGCCAGCAGTCCAATGATGGGGAAGAATGAAAAACTGTTTTTT. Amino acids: CASSPMMGKNEKLFF. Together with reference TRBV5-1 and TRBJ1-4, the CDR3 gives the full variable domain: KAGVTQTPRYLIKTRGQQVTLSCSPISGHRSVSWYQQTPGQGLQFLFEYFSETQRNKGNFPGRFSGRQFSNSRSEMNVSTLELGDSALYLCASSPMMGKNEKLFFGSGTQLSVL.

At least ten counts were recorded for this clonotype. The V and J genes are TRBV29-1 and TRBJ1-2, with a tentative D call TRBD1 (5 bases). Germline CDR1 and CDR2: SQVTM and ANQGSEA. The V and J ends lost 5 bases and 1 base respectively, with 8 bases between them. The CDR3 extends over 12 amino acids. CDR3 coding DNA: TGCAGCGTTCGGGACCATAACTATGGCTACACCTTC. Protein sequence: CSVRDHNYGYTF.

For the CDR3, the DNA is TGTGCCAGCAGCCGAGGACTCCTCGCGAGGTACAATGAGCAGTTCTTC. Translated: CASSRGLLARYNEQFF. V is TRBV7-3 and J is TRBJ2-1; tentatively, D is TRBD2 (5 bases). Germline V gives CDR1 SGHTA, CDR2 FQGTGA. This CDR3 contains 16 residues. Trimming stripped 5 bases from V and 4 bases from J, with 18 bases between.

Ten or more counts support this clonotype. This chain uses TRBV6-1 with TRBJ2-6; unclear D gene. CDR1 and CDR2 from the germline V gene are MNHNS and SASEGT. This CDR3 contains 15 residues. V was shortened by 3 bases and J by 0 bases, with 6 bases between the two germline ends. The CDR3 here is CASSEANSGANVLTF. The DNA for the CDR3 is TGTGCCAGCAGTGAGGCCAACTCTGGGGCCAACGTCCTGACTTTC.

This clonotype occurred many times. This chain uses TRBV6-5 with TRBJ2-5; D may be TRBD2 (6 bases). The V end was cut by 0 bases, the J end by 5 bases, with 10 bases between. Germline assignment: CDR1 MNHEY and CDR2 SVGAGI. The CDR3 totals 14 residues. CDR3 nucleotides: TGTGCCAGCAGTTACTCGGGAGGCCGCGAGACCCAGTACTTC. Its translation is CASSYSGGRETQYF.

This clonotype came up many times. The CDR3 is CSADPEGGTTDTQYF. Here the CDR3 DNA reads TGCAGTGCGGATCCCGAGGGAGGGACCACAGATACGCAGTATTTT. The chain uses TRBV20-1 and TRBJ2-3; 7 bases map to TRBD2. Germline CDR1 and CDR2: DFQATT and SNEGSKA (reference sequence). There are 15 residues in the CDR3. Trimming removed 6 bases from V and 2 bases from J; junction bases left unmatched: 11.

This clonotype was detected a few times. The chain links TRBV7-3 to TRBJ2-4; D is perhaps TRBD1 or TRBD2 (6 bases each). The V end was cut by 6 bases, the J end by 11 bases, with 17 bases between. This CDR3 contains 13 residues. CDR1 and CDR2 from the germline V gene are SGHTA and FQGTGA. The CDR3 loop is CASSEGGLAVQYF. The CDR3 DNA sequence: TGTGCCAGCAGTGAAGGGGGGCTGGCCGTTCAGTACTTC.

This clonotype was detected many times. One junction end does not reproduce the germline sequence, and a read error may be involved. CDR3 bases: TGCAGTGCCAGAGGTGGGTCCTACAATGAGCAGTTCTTC. Protein: CSARGGSYNEQFF. V is TRBV20-1 and J is TRBJ2-1; D unclear. CDR3 length equals 13 residues. Germline assignment: CDR1 DFQATT and CDR2 SNEGSKA (reference sequence).

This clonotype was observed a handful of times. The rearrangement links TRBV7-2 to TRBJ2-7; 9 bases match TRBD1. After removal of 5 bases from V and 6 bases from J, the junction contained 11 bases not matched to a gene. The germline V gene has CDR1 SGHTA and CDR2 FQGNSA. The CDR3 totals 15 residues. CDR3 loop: CASSVTWDRAVEQYF. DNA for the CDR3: TGTGCCAGCAGCGTAACCTGGGACAGGGCGGTCGAGCAGTACTTC.

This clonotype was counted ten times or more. The CDR3 region has the DNA TGTGCCAGCAGATCCGGGGGCCGTTTTGTCACAGATACGCAGTATTTT. It is translated as CASRSGGRFVTDTQYF. The chain links TRBV6-2 or TRBV6-3 to TRBJ2-3; either TRBD1 or TRBD2 may fit D (6 bases each). Germline CDR1 is MNHEY and CDR2 is SVGEGT. CDR3 size: 16 residues. V gave up 6 bases and J gave up 2 bases, with 18 bases separating them.

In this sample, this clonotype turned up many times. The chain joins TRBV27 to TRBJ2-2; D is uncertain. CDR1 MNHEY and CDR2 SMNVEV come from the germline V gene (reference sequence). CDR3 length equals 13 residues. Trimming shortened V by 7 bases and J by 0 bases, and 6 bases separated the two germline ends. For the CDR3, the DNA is TGTGCCAGCACCCGGGCGAACACCGGGGAGCTGTTTTTT. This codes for CASTRANTGELFF.

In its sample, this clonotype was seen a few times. Here the CDR3 reads CASSQMHDGRADTQYF. Written as DNA, the CDR3 is TGTGCCAGCAGCCAAATGCATGACGGGAGGGCAGATACGCAGTATTTT. The gene calls are TRBV11-3 and TRBJ2-3, with 8 bases identical to TRBD2. Germline CDR1 is SGHNT and CDR2 is YENEEA. V trimming: 5 bases; J trimming: 4 bases; junction bases outside the gene matches: 11. This CDR3 is 16 amino acids long.

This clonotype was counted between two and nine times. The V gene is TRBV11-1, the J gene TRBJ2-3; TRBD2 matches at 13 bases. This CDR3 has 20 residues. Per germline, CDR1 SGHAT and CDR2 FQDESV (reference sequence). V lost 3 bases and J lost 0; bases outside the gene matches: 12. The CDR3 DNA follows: TGTGCCAGCAGCTTGCGGACTAGCGGGGGCGTCTCGACTAGCACAGATACGCAGTATTTT. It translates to CASSLRTSGGVSTSTDTQYF.

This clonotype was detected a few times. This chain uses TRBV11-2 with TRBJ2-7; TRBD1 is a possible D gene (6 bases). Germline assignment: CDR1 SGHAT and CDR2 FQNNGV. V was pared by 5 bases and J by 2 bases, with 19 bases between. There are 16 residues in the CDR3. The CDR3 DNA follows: TGTGCCAGCAGCCCACAGACAGGCGTGGTCGCCTACGAGCAGTACTTC. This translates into CASSPQTGVVAYEQYF.

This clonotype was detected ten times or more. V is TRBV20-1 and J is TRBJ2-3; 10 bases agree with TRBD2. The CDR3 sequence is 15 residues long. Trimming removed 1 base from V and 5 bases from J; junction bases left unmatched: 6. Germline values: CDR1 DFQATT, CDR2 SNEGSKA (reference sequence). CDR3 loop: CSARGLAGVVDTQYF. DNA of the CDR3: TGCAGTGCTAGAGGTCTAGCGGGAGTGGTAGATACGCAGTATTTT.

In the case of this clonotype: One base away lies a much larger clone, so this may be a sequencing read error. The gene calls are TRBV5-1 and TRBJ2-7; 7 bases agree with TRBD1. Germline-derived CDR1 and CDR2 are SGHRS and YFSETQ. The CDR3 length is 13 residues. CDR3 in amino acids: CASSFRDRGEQCF. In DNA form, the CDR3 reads TGCGCCAGCAGCTTCCGGGACAGAGGCGAGCAGTGCTTC.

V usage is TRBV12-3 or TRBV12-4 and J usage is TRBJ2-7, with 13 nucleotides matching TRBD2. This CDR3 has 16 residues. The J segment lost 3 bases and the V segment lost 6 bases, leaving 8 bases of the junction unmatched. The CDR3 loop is CASSRTSGGLYYEQYF. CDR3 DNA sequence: TGTGCCAGCAGCCGGACTAGCGGGGGCCTATACTACGAGCAGTACTTC.

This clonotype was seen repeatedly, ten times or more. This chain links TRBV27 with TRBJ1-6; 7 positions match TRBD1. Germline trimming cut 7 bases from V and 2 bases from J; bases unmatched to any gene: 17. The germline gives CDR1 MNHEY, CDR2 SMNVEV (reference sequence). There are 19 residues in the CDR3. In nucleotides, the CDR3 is TGTGCCAGCAAGACGGCGTTGGGACAGAGACCCACCTATAATTCACCCCTCCACTTT. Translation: CASKTALGQRPTYNSPLHF.

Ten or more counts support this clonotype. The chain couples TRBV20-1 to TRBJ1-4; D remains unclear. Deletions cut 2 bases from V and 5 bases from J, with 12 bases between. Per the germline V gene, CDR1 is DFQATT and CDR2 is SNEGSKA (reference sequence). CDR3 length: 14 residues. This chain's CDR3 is CSARWALGNEKLFF. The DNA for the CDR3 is TGCAGTGCTAGATGGGCACTAGGGAATGAAAAACTGTTTTTT.

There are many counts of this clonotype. The CDR3 spells CSARDPSYEQYF. CDR3 sequence (DNA): TGCAGTGCTAGGGACCCTTCCTACGAGCAGTACTTC. The chain couples TRBV20-1 to TRBJ2-7; D gene unclear. Germline values: CDR1 DFQATT, CDR2 SNEGSKA (reference sequence). Trimming removed 3 bases at V and 1 base at J, with 7 bases between. This CDR3 is built from 12 residues.

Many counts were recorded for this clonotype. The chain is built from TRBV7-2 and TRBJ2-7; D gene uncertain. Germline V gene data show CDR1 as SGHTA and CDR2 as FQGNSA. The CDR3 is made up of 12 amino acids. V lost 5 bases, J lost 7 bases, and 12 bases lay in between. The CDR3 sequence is CASSLSLGEQYF. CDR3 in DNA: TGTGCCAGCAGCCTCAGTCTTGGGGAGCAGTACTTC.

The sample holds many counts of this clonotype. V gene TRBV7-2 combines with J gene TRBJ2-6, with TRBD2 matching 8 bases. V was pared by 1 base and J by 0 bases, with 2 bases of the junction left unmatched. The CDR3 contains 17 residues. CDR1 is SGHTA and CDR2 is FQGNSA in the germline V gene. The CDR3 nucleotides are TGTGCCAGCAGCTTAGTCGGGAGGGACTCTGGGGCCAACGTCCTGACTTTC. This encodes CASSLVGRDSGANVLTF.

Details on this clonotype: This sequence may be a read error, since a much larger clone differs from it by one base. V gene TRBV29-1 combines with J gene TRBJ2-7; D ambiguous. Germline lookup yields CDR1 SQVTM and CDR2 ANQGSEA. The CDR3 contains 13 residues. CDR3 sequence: CSVGLALSYEQHF. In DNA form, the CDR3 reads TGCAGCGTGGGCCTCGCCCTTTCCTACGAGCAGCACTTC.

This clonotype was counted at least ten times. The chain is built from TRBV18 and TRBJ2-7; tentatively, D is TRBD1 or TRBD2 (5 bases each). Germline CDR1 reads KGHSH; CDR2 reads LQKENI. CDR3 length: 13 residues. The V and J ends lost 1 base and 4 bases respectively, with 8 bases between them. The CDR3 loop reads CASSPLEGYEQYF. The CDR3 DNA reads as TGTGCCAGCTCACCACTCGAGGGGTACGAGCAGTACTTC. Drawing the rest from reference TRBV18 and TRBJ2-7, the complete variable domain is NAGVMQNPRHLVRRRGQEARLRCSPMKGHSHVYWYRQLPEEGLKFMVYLQKENIIDESGMPKERFSAEFPKEGPSILRIQQVVRGDSAAYFCASSPLEGYEQYFGPGTRLTVT.

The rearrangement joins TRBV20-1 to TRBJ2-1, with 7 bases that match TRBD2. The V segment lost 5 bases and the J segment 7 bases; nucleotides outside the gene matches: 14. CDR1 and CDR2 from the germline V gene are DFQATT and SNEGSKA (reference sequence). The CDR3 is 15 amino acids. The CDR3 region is CSAPGGLTSRNEQFF. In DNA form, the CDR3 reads TGCAGTGCTCCTGGTGGCTTGACTAGCCGGAATGAGCAGTTCTTC.

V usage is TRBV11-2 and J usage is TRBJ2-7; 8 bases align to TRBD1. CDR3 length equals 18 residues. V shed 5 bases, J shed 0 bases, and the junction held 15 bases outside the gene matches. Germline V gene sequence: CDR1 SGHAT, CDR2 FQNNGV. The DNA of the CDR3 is TGTGCCAGCAGCCGGGGACAGGTTGAAGTTGTGGGCTCCTACGAGCAGTACTTC. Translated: CASSRGQVEVVGSYEQYF.

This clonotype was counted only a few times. The CDR3 coding sequence is TGTGCCAGCAGTTACGAGGGTACCCACAATGAGCAGTTCTTC. Its translation: CASSYEGTHNEQFF. This chain uses TRBV6-5 with TRBJ2-1; D may be TRBD2 (5 bases). This CDR3 spans 14 amino acids. The V end was cut by 2 bases, the J end by 5 bases, with 10 bases between. From germline, CDR1 is MNHEY and CDR2 SVGAGI.

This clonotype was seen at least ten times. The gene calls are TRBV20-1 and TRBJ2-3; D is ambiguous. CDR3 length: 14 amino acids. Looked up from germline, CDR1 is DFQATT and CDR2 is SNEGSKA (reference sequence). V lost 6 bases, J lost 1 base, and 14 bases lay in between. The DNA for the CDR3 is TGCAGTGCACGTGAGCCTCTCGGCACAGATACGCAGTATTTT. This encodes CSAREPLGTDTQYF.